This T cell receptor (beta chain) was documented in a study of T cell repertoires in cytomegalovirus infection. As for the study in general: Selected CMV epitopes included recently identified HLA-C-restricted ones as well as well-studied HLA-B-restricted ones. Indicated by public TCR beta signatures were CMV infection and matching HLA type.

A few counts support this clonotype. Its antigen remains unidentified. Whole-study results and caveats: Public TCR beta family frequency separated CMV-and-HLA carriers, including in an independent cohort. The study found HLA-C-restricted CMV-specific TCR beta clonotypes dominating the ex vivo response.

TCRdb reprocessed the reads with MiXCR, giving one entry per CDR3 protein. The data show approximately 770,000 distinct CDR3 sequences, almost 30% seen once. Source: cultured CD8+ T cells from PBMCs, taken from culture after CMV antigen stimulation. This receptor was identified in a human donor in good health (CMV status not recorded). Some clones in this sample may be carry-over from other donors' samples.

As DNA, the CDR3 is TGTGCCAGCAGCGTGGGAACCGGGACAGCCCAAGAGACCCAGTACTTC. This sequence encodes CASSVGTGTAQETQYF. The V and J genes are TRBV9 and TRBJ2-5, with TRBD1 matching 7 bases. This CDR3 has 16 residues. In germline, CDR1 is SGDLS, CDR2 YYNGEE. Germline trimming cut 2 bases from V and 1 base from J; bases unmatched to any gene: 8.